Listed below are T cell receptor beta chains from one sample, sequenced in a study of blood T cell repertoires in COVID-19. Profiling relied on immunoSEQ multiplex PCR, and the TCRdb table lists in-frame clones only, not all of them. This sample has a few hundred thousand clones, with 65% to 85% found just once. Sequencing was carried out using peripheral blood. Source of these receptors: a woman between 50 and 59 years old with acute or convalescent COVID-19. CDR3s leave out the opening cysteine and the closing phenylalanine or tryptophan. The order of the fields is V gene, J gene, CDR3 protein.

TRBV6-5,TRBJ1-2,ASRRDSTYGYT
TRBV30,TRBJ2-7,AWSSLAGVGEQY
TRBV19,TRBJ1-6,ASSPSRSSKNSPLH
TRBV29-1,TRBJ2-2,SVGTGDGTGELF
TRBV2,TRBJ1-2,ASRRTGDYGYT
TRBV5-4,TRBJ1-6,ASSPDRERNSPLH
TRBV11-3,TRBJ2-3,ASSLVSGTSRSSDTQY
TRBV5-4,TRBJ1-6,ASSQDRGHNSPLH
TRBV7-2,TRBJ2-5,ASSLGNGGEETQY
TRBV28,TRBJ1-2,ASSPSRQGYGYT
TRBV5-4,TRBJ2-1,ASRLGLAGEVEQF